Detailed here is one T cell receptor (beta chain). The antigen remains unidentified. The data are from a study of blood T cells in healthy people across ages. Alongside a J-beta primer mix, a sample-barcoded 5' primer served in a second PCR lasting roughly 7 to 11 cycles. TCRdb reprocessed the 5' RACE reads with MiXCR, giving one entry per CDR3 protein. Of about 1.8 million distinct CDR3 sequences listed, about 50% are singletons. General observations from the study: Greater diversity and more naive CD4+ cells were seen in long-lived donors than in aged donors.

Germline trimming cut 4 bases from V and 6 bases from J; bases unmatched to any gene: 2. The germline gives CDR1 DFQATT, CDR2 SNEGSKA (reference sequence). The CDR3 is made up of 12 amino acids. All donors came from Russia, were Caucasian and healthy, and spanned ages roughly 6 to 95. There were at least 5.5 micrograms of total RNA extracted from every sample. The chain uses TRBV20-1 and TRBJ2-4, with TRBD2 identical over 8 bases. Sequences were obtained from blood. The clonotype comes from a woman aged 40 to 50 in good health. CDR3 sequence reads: CSATAGVNIQYF. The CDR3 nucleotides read TGCAGTGCTACAGCGGGGGTAAACATTCAGTACTTC.